This T cell receptor beta chain is from a study of T cell responses to AZD1222 COVID-19 vaccine. A remark on this clone: Its cognate antigen is unknown.

Sequenced by immunoSEQ multiplex PCR; TCRdb stores in-frame clones only, minus some. The data contain fewer than 150,000 clones, roughly 91% of them singletons. General study points: Possibly, clonal diversity was underestimated; donors were largely white British and included more females. Repertoire samples came only from after the peak T cell response. The study found vaccine-associated CD4 TCRs spanning spike, dominant at 160-218 and 743-854.

The sequencing here drew on peripheral blood, taken 28 days after the second AZD1222 dose. This TCR was recovered from an adult who received the AZD1222 COVID-19 vaccine.

The DNA of the CDR3 is TGTGCCAGCAGCCTCGGACAGGGCAACTATGGCTACACCTTC. The encoded protein is CASSLGQGNYGYTF. The rearrangement uses TRBV7-8 and TRBJ1-2; 8 nucleotides line up with TRBD1. Germline V gene sequence: CDR1 SGHVS, CDR2 FQNEAQ. V dropped 5 bases and J dropped 2; count of bases not matched to a gene: 4. The CDR3 length is 14 residues. The whole variable domain, filled in from reference TRBV7-8 and TRBJ1-2, reads GAGVSQSPRYKVAKRGQDVALRCDPISGHVSLFWYQQALGQGPEFLTYFQNEAQLDKSGLPSDRFFAERPEGSVSTLKIQRTQQEDSAVYLCASSLGQGNYGYTFGSGTRLTVV.